This T cell receptor (beta chain) was captured in a study of identical twins. The study, taken as a whole, reports: Abundant beta clonotypes from cord blood bore fewer insertions; memory repertoires lacked this pattern.

This clonotype was counted only a few times. No antigen is known for it. Per the germline V gene, CDR1 is DFQATT and CDR2 is SNEGSKA (reference sequence). V trimming: 5 bases; J trimming: 8 bases; junction bases outside the gene matches: 3. CDR3 length equals 12 residues. TCRdb independently ran MiXCR on the 5' RACE reads; one entry per CDR3 protein. The table includes roughly 720,000 distinct CDR3 sequences, 15% to 20% detected once. This sample also appeared in a second study, on T cells expressing NK-cell markers. This second report adds: Within the sequenced cohort of eight donors, seven exhibited HCMV seropositivity and one was seronegative. Sorting was restricted to alpha-beta TCR T cells by an anti-gamma-delta TCR antibody in several experiments.

This sequence was found in a woman aged 18-29 years in good health. The sample taken for sequencing was PBMCs. V gene TRBV20-1 combines with J gene TRBJ2-1; 10 bases are shared with TRBD2. CDR3: CSALLAGDEQFF. The CDR3 DNA follows: TGCAGTGCTCTGCTAGCGGGAGATGAGCAGTTCTTC.